This is a list of T cell receptor beta chains from one sample in a study of CD8+CD57+ T cells in acquired aplastic anemia. TCRdb re-analysed the reads in MiXCR, keeping a single row per CDR3 protein. The profile shows more than 95,000 distinct CDR3 sequences, almost 40% of them singletons. The sequenced material came from sorted CD4+, CD8+, or CD8+CD57+ T cells (not recorded which) from PBMCs. The source of these receptors is a human donor with aplastic anemia. CDR3s include the opening cysteine and the closing phenylalanine or tryptophan. The order of the fields is CDR3 protein, CDR3 DNA, D gene, clone size, J gene, V gene. The D gene is left open where the match is weak. Only some rows state a clone size, as once, few, many or a class for expanded clones.

CASGGPHEQPQHF | TGTGCCAGCGGGGGTCCCCACGAGCAGCCCCAGCATTTT | NA | NA | TRBJ1-5 | TRBV5-6
CASSLSSQAYGEQYF | TGCGCCAGCAGCTTGTCTAGCCAGGCGTACGGCGAGCAGTACTTC | NA | NA | TRBJ2-7 | TRBV5-1
CASSLDASGSADTQYF | TGTGCCAGCAGCTTAGACGCTAGCGGGAGTGCAGATACGCAGTATTTT | TRBD2 | NA | TRBJ2-3 | TRBV7-6
CSARGTGSLDEQYF | TGCAGTGCTAGGGGGACAGGCTCGTTGGACGAGCAGTACTTC | TRBD1 | NA | TRBJ2-7 | TRBV20-1
CASSIRGTGGNQPQHF | TGTGCCAGTAGTATCAGAGGGACGGGGGGCAATCAGCCCCAGCATTTT | NA | NA | TRBJ1-5 | TRBV19
CSARHSGRQSYEQYF | TGCAGTGCTAGGCATAGCGGGAGGCAATCCTACGAGCAGTACTTC | TRBD2 | NA | TRBJ2-7 | TRBV20-1
CASSPLAQGSPLRF | TGTGCCAGCTCACCACTCGCTCAGGGTTCACCCCTCCGCTTT | NA | NA | TRBJ1-6 | TRBV18
CASSPYGAEKLFF | TGCGCCAGCAGTCCCTACGGAGCGGAAAAACTGTTTTTT | NA | many | TRBJ1-4 | TRBV10-1
CASSLGWNQSQHF | TGTGCCAGCAGCTTAGGGTGGAATCAGTCCCAGCATTTT | NA | once | TRBJ1-5 | TRBV7-2
CASSLVSGRSHEQYF | TGTGCCAGCAGCTTAGTAAGTGGCAGGTCCCACGAGCAGTACTTC | NA | many | TRBJ2-7 | TRBV13
CASSVGVGRTTEAFF | TGTGCCAGCAGCGTAGGGGTCGGGAGAACCACTGAAGCTTTCTTT | NA | many | TRBJ1-1 | TRBV9
CASSLGRQRGYNEQFF | TGTGCCAGCAGTTTAGGAAGGCAGCGGGGGTACAATGAGCAGTTCTTC | TRBD2 | few | TRBJ2-1 | TRBV27
CSVDGAAGTGYTF | TGCAGCGTTGATGGGGCCGCGGGGACGGGCTACACCTTC | NA | NA | TRBJ1-2 | TRBV29-1
CASTFQGNQPQHF | TGTGCCAGCACCTTCCAGGGGAATCAGCCCCAGCATTTT | NA | many | TRBJ1-5 | TRBV6-1
CASSEIQGTYEQFF | TGTGCCAGCAGTGAGATCCAGGGGACATATGAGCAGTTCTTC | NA | NA | TRBJ2-1 | TRBV2
CAGRWETQYF | TGTGCCGGCAGGTGGGAGACCCAGTACTTC | NA | NA | TRBJ2-5 | TRBV24-1
CAISESGTARAYEQYF | TGTGCCATCAGTGAGTCCGGGACGGCGAGGGCCTACGAGCAGTACTTC | NA | few | TRBJ2-7 | TRBV10-3
CASRGQGNYGYTF | TGTGCCAGCAGGGGACAGGGGAACTATGGCTACACCTTC | TRBD1 | many | TRBJ1-2 | TRBV28
CASSQEPFANFMNTEAFF | TGCGCCAGCAGCCAAGAACCGTTCGCTAACTTTATGAACACTGAAGCTTTCTTT | NA | many | TRBJ1-1 | TRBV4-1
CASGVRENYGYTF | TGTGCCAGCGGGGTTAGGGAAAACTATGGCTACACCTTC | NA | many | TRBJ1-2 | TRBV3-1
CASSGRPSGDGYTF | TGTGCCAGTAGTGGTCGGCCTTCCGGGGATGGCTACACCTTC | NA | NA | TRBJ1-2 | TRBV19
CASRSGGFQETQYF | TGTGCCAGCCGTAGCGGGGGCTTCCAAGAGACCCAGTACTTC | TRBD2 | many | TRBJ2-5 | TRBV6-1
CATSDRDTNYGYTF | TGTGCCACCAGTGACCGGGACACCAACTATGGCTACACCTTC | NA | NA | TRBJ1-2 | TRBV24-1
CAISATVETEAFF | TGTGCCATCAGTGCTACCGTGGAAACTGAAGCTTTCTTT | NA | many | TRBJ1-1 | TRBV10-3
CASSQDQRGVANEQFF | TGCGCCAGCAGCCAAGATCAGCGGGGGGTCGCCAATGAGCAGTTCTTC | TRBD2 | few | TRBJ2-1 | TRBV4-1
CASSLQGKNTEAFF | TGTGCCAGCAGCCTACAGGGAAAGAACACTGAAGCTTTCTTT | NA | many | TRBJ1-1 | TRBV11-3
CASSLDKQGRLFFGSGTQHF | NA | NA | NA | TRBJ1-5 | TRBV5-1
CASSSEARNNSPLHF | TGCGCCAGCAGCTCCGAGGCCCGAAATAATTCACCCCTCCACTTT | NA | many | TRBJ1-6 | TRBV5-1